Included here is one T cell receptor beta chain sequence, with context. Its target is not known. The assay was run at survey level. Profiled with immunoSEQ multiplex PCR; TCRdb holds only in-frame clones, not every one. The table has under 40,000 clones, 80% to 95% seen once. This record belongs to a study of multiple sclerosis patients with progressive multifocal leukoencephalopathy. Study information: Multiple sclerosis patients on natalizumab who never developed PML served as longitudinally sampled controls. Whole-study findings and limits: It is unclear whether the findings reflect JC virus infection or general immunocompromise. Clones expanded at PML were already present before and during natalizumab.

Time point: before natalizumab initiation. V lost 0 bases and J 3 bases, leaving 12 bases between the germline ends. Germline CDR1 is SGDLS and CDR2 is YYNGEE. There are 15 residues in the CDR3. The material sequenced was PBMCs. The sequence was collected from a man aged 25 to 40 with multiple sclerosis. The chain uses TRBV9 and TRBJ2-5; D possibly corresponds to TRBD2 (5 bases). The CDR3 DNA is TGTGCCAGCAGCGTAGGAGGGCAGTTAAAAGAGACCCAGTACTTC. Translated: CASSVGGQLKETQYF.